The 9 T cell receptor beta chains reported below all come from one sample, sequenced in a study of T-cell memory formation after mild COVID-19. TCRdb independently ran MiXCR on the 5' RACE reads; one entry per CDR3 protein. The table records about 270,000 distinct CDR3 sequences, roughly 17% of them present only once. Source material: PBMCs or a T cell subset sorted from them (not recorded which). These receptors were collected from a man younger than 35 who had mild COVID-19 (a few samples of this study predate the infection). Cell type and time point are not known.

This chain links TRBV6-5 with TRBJ2-7; D remains ambiguous. Germline-derived CDR1 and CDR2 are MNHEY and SVGAGI. The ends were cut back, 0 bases at V and 5 bases at J, with 11 bases in the middle. This CDR3 is built from 14 residues. The chain's CDR3 is CASSYSYRTHEQYF. DNA for the CDR3: TGTGCCAGCAGTTACTCTTACCGGACCCACGAGCAGTACTTC.

The chain joins TRBV20-1 to TRBJ1-2, with 8 bases that match TRBD1. Germline lookup yields CDR1 DFQATT and CDR2 SNEGSKA (reference sequence). The CDR3 extends over 15 amino acids. With V trimmed by 6 bases and J by 5 bases, 14 bases remained unmatched. This chain's CDR3 is CSANLGQEGKYGYTF. The CDR3 bases are TGCAGTGCCAACTTGGGACAGGAAGGGAAGTATGGCTACACCTTC.

This clonotype was found a few times. The chain carries TRBV6-2 or TRBV6-3 and TRBJ2-7; no clear D. From germline, CDR1 is MNHEY and CDR2 SVGEGT. This CDR3 has 13 residues. The ends were cut back, 0 bases at V and 6 bases at J, with 9 bases in the middle. The CDR3 sequence is CASSYSNGLEQYV. The CDR3 DNA reads as TGTGCCAGCAGTTACTCGAATGGTCTCGAGCAGTACGTC.

The chain links TRBV7-2 to TRBJ2-4; tentatively, D is TRBD2 (7 bases). The V gene's germline CDR1 is SGHTA and CDR2 FQGNSA. The CDR3 sequence is 16 residues long. Trimming shortened V by 1 base and J by 1 base, and 11 bases separated the two germline ends. As DNA, the CDR3 is TGTGCCAGCAGCTTAGTGGCGGGGGCGGCCAAAAACATTCAGTACTTC. Its protein is CASSLVAGAAKNIQYF. The complete variable domain, with remaining parts taken from reference TRBV7-2 and TRBJ2-4, reads GAGVSQSPSNKVTEKGKDVELRCDPISGHTALYWYRQSLGQGLEFLIYFQGNSAPDKSGLPSDRFSAERTGGSVSTLTIQRTQQEDSAVYLCASSLVAGAAKNIQYFGAGTRLSVL.

The CDR3: CASSQGREGDTQYF. For the CDR3, the DNA is TGTGCCAGCAGCCAAGGTCGGGAGGGAGATACGCAGTATTTT. This chain joins TRBV4-2 and TRBJ2-3; 8 bases are shared with TRBD2. Per the germline V gene, CDR1 is LGHNA and CDR2 is YNFKEQ. This CDR3 comprises 14 residues. Trimming cost V 1 base and J 5 bases; bases outside gene matches: 2.

This clonotype was recorded many times. The V call is TRBV24-1, the J call TRBJ1-1; D is undetermined. Germline CDR1 is KGHDR and CDR2 is SFDVKD. Deletions cut 0 bases from V and 1 base from J, with 2 bases between. The CDR3 is 13 residues long. For the CDR3, the DNA is TGTGCCACCAGTGATTTGGAGAACACTGAAGCTTTCTTT. Translated, it gives CATSDLENTEAFF.

This chain links TRBV7-6 with TRBJ2-2; possible D gene TRBD1, 6 bases. Germline CDR1 SGHVS, CDR2 FNYEAQ. Trimming cost V 1 base and J 7 bases, with 10 bases left between them. CDR3 length equals 14 residues. CDR3: CASSLVQGFGELFF. In DNA, the CDR3 is TGTGCCAGCAGCTTAGTTCAGGGGTTCGGGGAGCTGTTTTTT. Looking up the rest from reference TRBV7-6 and TRBJ2-2 gives the full variable domain: GAGVSQSPRYKVTKRGQDVALRCDPISGHVSLYWYRQALGQGPEFLTYFNYEAQQDKSGLPNDRFSAERPEGSISTLTIQRTEQRDSAMYRCASSLVQGFGELFFGEGSRLTVL.

V is TRBV4-3 and J is TRBJ1-2, with 7 bases matching TRBD1. CDR1 and CDR2 (germline): LGHNA, YSLEER. Germline trimming cut 0 bases from V and 4 bases from J; bases unmatched to any gene: 8. There are 16 residues in the CDR3. CDR3 DNA sequence: TGCGCCAGCAGCCAAGAGACAGGGAGTCCCCCCTATGGCTACACCTTC. Amino acid sequence: CASSQETGSPPYGYTF.

In this sample, this clonotype turned up a few times. The rearrangement links TRBV7-2 to TRBJ2-7; D possibly corresponds to TRBD1 (6 bases). The CDR3 runs to 13 residues. The germline gives CDR1 SGHTA, CDR2 FQGNSA. The V and J ends lost 5 bases and 3 bases respectively, with 11 bases between them. The CDR3 region is CASSVGHHYEQYF. The CDR3, as DNA: TGTGCCAGCAGCGTGGGACACCACTACGAGCAGTACTTC.